This passage covers 20 T cell receptor beta chains from one sample sequenced in a study of blood T cells in healthy people across ages. Primers used in a second PCR of roughly 6 to 11 cycles were a sample-barcoded 5' primer and a J-beta primer mix. Each CDR3 protein gets one entry after TCRdb re-called the 5' RACE reads with MiXCR. The sample lists approximately 360,000 distinct CDR3 sequences, approximately 51% occurring once. The specimen sequenced was blood. These receptors were taken from a man in his sixties in good health.

The chain combines TRBV6-5 with TRBJ1-6; tentatively, D is TRBD1 (5 bases). The CDR3 spans 14 residues. The V end lost 6 bases, the J end lost 5 bases, and 11 bases lay between the germline ends. Per the germline V gene, CDR1 is MNHEY and CDR2 is SVGAGI. Here the CDR3 DNA reads TGTGCCAGCAGGTTGGGACCCAATAATTCACCCCTCCACTTT. Translated: CASRLGPNNSPLHF.

Remarks on this clonotype: This may stem from a read error, because a much larger clone lies one nucleotide away. The chain couples TRBV9 to TRBJ2-7, with a tentative D call TRBD1 (5 bases). The germline CDR1 and CDR2 sequences are SGDLS and YYNGEE. The CDR3 consists of 15 residues. V lost 3 bases to trimming and J lost 2 bases, with 15 bases between them. CDR3: CASSASLGRPYEQYF. CDR3 nucleotides: TGTGCCAGCAGCGCGAGTCTGGGGCGACCCTACGAGCAGTACTTC.

This clonotype was recorded once. CDR3 amino acids: CASSVGQGENSPLHF. The CDR3 nucleotides are TGTGCCAGCAGCGTAGGACAGGGAGAAAATTCACCCCTCCACTTT. The chain joins TRBV9 to TRBJ1-6; 7 bases map to TRBD1. The trim removed 0 bases at V and 7 bases at J, leaving 4 bases unmatched. The germline V gene has CDR1 SGDLS and CDR2 YYNGEE. The length of the CDR3 is 15 residues. Filled out from reference TRBV9 and TRBJ1-6, the complete variable domain reads DSGVTQTPKHLITATGQRVTLRCSPRSGDLSVYWYQQSLDQGLQFLIQYYNGEERAKGNILERFSAQQFPDLHSELNLSSLELGDSALYFCASSVGQGENSPLHFGNGTRLTVT.

In DNA form, the CDR3 reads TGCAGTGCTAAGTCCGGGGCACGGAACACTGAAGCTTTCTTT. Translating gives CSAKSGARNTEAFF. The chain is built from TRBV20-1 and TRBJ1-1; D may be TRBD1 (5 bases). From germline, CDR1 is DFQATT and CDR2 SNEGSKA (reference sequence). V lost 4 bases and J 1 base, leaving 13 bases between the germline ends. The CDR3 contains 14 residues.

This clonotype was counted only a few times. The gene calls are TRBV15 and TRBJ2-4; 11 nucleotides line up with TRBD2. Germline CDR1 LNHNV, CDR2 YYDKDF (reference sequence). After removal of 4 bases from V and 1 base from J, the junction contained 15 bases not matched to a gene. The length of the CDR3 is 20 residues. This CDR3 reads CATSIEVASGRIIAKNIQYF. CDR3 coding DNA: TGTGCCACCAGCATAGAGGTGGCTAGCGGGAGGATTATTGCCAAAAACATTCAGTACTTC.

This clonotype was seen a few times. The rearrangement links TRBV24-1 to TRBJ2-4, with TRBD1 identical over 8 bases. Germline V gives CDR1 KGHDR, CDR2 SFDVKD. This CDR3 spans 16 amino acids. Trimming removed 5 bases from V and 5 bases from J; junction bases left unmatched: 10. CDR3 in amino acids: CATSASPRTGQNIQYF. For the CDR3, the DNA is TGTGCCACCAGTGCATCACCTCGGACAGGGCAAAACATTCAGTACTTC.

The chain links TRBV7-3 to TRBJ2-6, with TRBD2 matching over 7 bases. Per the germline V gene, CDR1 is SGHTA and CDR2 is FQGTGA. The J segment lost 2 bases and the V segment lost 5 bases, leaving 9 bases of the junction unmatched. This CDR3 spans 17 amino acids. This CDR3 is CASSPSSGGTGANVLTF. The CDR3 DNA is TGTGCCAGCAGCCCATCGTCGGGGGGAACTGGGGCCAACGTCCTGACTTTC.

In this sample, this clonotype turned up a few times. The chain uses TRBV10-3 and TRBJ1-2; 9 positions agree with TRBD1. Germline V gene data show CDR1 as ENHRY and CDR2 as SYGVKD. The J segment lost 3 bases and the V segment lost 6 bases, leaving 5 bases of the junction unmatched. This CDR3 has 14 amino acids. This CDR3 is CAIRLGTGYYGYTF. In DNA, the CDR3 is TGTGCCATCAGACTCGGGACAGGGTACTATGGCTACACCTTC.

The chain uses TRBV20-1 and TRBJ1-2; D is undetermined. Germline lookup yields CDR1 DFQATT and CDR2 SNEGSKA (reference sequence). This CDR3 has 13 residues. The ends were cut back, 2 bases at V and 6 bases at J, with 13 bases in the middle. CDR3 DNA sequence: TGCAGTGCTAGATCGCAGAGGGCCAATGGCTACACCTTC. This gives the protein CSARSQRANGYTF.

This clonotype showed up just a few times. The CDR3 coding sequence is TGCGCCAGCCCGACTGTAAGCTCCTATAATTCACCCCTCCACTTT. Translated: CASPTVSSYNSPLHF. The chain links TRBV5-1 to TRBJ1-6; D remains ambiguous. Germline V gene lookup returns CDR1 SGHRS and CDR2 YFSETQ. Trimming pared 7 bases from V and 0 bases from J, leaving 11 bases between. The CDR3 is 15 amino acids.

This clonotype was counted a few times. This rearrangement joins TRBV2 to TRBJ1-2, with TRBD1 identical over 9 bases. J lost 7 bases, V lost 6 bases, and 9 bases had no gene match. CDR1 is SNHLY and CDR2 is FYNNEI in the germline V gene. The CDR3 consists of 14 residues. The DNA for the CDR3 is TGTGCCAGCAGCTTAGAGACAGGGGGAGGTGGCTACACCTTC. It codes for CASSLETGGGGYTF.

This clonotype was detected only a few times. The chain uses TRBV6-6 and TRBJ1-2, with no clear D. The CDR3 loop spans 13 amino acids. CDR1 is MNHNY and CDR2 is SVGAGI in the germline V gene (reference sequence). V was cut by 0 bases and J by 9 bases, with 11 bases left in between. The CDR3 reads CASSYSEGVSYTF. CDR3 bases: TGTGCCAGCAGTTACTCGGAGGGTGTCAGCTACACCTTC.

This chain links TRBV6-1 with TRBJ1-2, with D perhaps TRBD1 (6 bases). The CDR3 consists of 15 residues. Germline V CDR1 and CDR2: MNHNS, SASEGT. Deletions cut 6 bases from V and 1 base from J, with 15 bases between. This CDR3 is CASSPTRGLNYGYTF. DNA for the CDR3: TGTGCCAGCAGCCCCACCCGGGGGCTTAACTATGGCTACACCTTC.

CDR3 nucleotides: TGCAGTGCAGAGGTGGGGTTGGAGAAGACTGAAGCTTTCTTT. Translating gives CSAEVGLEKTEAFF. The chain recombines TRBV20-1 with TRBJ1-1; D not certain. Trimming pared 6 bases from V and 5 bases from J, leaving 19 bases between. The germline V gene encodes CDR1 DFQATT and CDR2 SNEGSKA (reference sequence). The CDR3 has 14 residues.

CDR3 region: CASSHTSPLSGANVLTF. The CDR3 nucleotides read TGTGCCAGCAGTCATACAAGCCCCCTCTCTGGGGCCAACGTCCTGACTTTC. The chain has TRBV12-3 or TRBV12-4 and TRBJ2-6; no reliable D call. The CDR3 totals 17 residues. Trimming stripped 5 bases from V and 0 bases from J, with 14 bases between.

This clonotype was counted a few times. This chain links TRBV6-6 with TRBJ1-2; D might be TRBD1 (6 bases). The V and J ends lost 6 bases and 4 bases respectively, with 12 bases between them. The CDR3 sequence is 13 residues long. The germline CDR1 and CDR2 sequences are MNHNY and SVGAGI (reference sequence). As DNA, the CDR3 is TGTGCCAGCAGCCCACAGGGTTTCTATGGCTACACCTTC. Translated: CASSPQGFYGYTF.

At least ten counts were recorded for this clonotype. The genes are TRBV6-2 or TRBV6-3 and TRBJ1-2; D unclear. CDR1 is MNHEY, CDR2 SVGEGT, per germline. V lost 0 bases to trimming and J lost 6 bases, with 8 bases between them. This CDR3 has 13 amino acids. The CDR3 DNA reads TGTGCCAGCAGTTACTCACATCGAGATGGCTACACCTTC. Its translation is CASSYSHRDGYTF.

The gene calls are TRBV15 and TRBJ2-7, with 7 bases fitting TRBD2. The CDR3 is 14 residues long. Germline V gives CDR1 LNHNV, CDR2 YYDKDF (reference sequence). V was pared by 0 bases and J by 6 bases, with 5 bases of the junction left unmatched. CDR3: CATSRDPGLGEQYF. The CDR3 DNA sequence: TGTGCCACCAGCAGAGATCCCGGACTAGGCGAGCAGTACTTC.

In the case of this clonotype: The junction does not match germline at one end; this may be a read error. This chain joins TRBV2 and TRBJ2-3; a weak D match, TRBD2 (5 bases). Germline V gene lookup returns CDR1 SNHLY and CDR2 FYNNEI. The CDR3 totals 14 residues. CDR3 region: CASRGERYTDTRYF. CDR3 sequence (DNA): TGTGCCAGCCGGGGAGAGCGGTACACAGATACGCGGTATTTT.

The chain recombines TRBV20-1 with TRBJ1-2; TRBD1 matches 8 bases. The CDR3 sequence is 14 residues long. Trimming cost V 1 base and J 3 bases; bases outside gene matches: 4. Per the germline V gene, CDR1 is DFQATT and CDR2 is SNEGSKA (reference sequence). CDR3 sequence reads: CSARGQGAYYGYTF. The CDR3 DNA sequence: TGCAGTGCTAGAGGGCAGGGGGCGTACTATGGCTACACCTTC.